A selection of T cell receptor beta chains follows, all from one sample in a study of cytomegalovirus exposure and HLA in healthy donors. Here immunoSEQ multiplex PCR was the method, and the copy in TCRdb shows in-frame clones only, minus some. The table records 150,000 to 200,000 clones, over 60% of them present only once. Sequenced input: PBMCs. Receptor source: a woman in her forties in good health and CMV-seronegative. The CDR3 runs from the conserved cysteine through the conserved F or W. A D gene is named only where the DNA matches it firmly. Clone size is given for some rows only: seen once, a few or many times, or a class if the clone is expanded.

d_gene	v_gene	abundance	j_gene	CDR3nt	CDR3aa
.	TRBV6-5	.	TRBJ1-3	TGTGCCAGCAGTTACTCGACTCAATCTGGAAACACCATATATTTT	CASSYSTQSGNTIYF
.	TRBV27	.	TRBJ1-3	TGTGCCAGCAGTTTATCGGGAGGCTCTGGAAACACCATATATTTT	CASSLSGGSGNTIYF
.	TRBV6-1	.	TRBJ2-7	TGTGCCAGCAGTGAATATTCGACACTGAACTCCTACGAGCAGTACTTC	CASSEYSTLNSYEQYF
TRBD1	TRBV19	.	TRBJ1-2	TGTGCCAGTAGTATGTTGAATGGGGACAGGGCGGATGGCTACACCTTC	CASSMLNGDRADGYTF
TRBD2	TRBV11-2	.	TRBJ2-1	TGTGCCAGCAGCTTCTCGGCGGGGGGATACAATGAGCAGTTCTTC	CASSFSAGGYNEQFF
TRBD2	TRBV10-2	.	TRBJ2-2	TGCGCCAGCAGTAAAGACCTAGCGGGGAGAACCGGGGAGCTGTTTTTT	CASSKDLAGRTGELFF
.	TRBV2	.	TRBJ1-5	TGTGCCAGCAGGGAAAATCCCCGGGGCAATCAGCCCCAGCATTTT	CASRENPRGNQPQHF
.	TRBV29-1	once	TRBJ1-1	TGCAGCGTTGAACGGGTCACTGAAGCTTTCTTT	CSVERVTEAFF
TRBD2	TRBV9	.	TRBJ2-2	TGTGCCAGCAGGGGGGAGCGGGGGGGCAACACCGGGGAGCTGTTTTTT	CASRGERGGNTGELFF
TRBD1	TRBV2	many	TRBJ2-7	TGTGCCAGCAGGGTATACGAACAGGGGAGGCAGTACTTC	CASRVYEQGRQYF
TRBD2	TRBV6-4	.	TRBJ2-1	TGTGCCAGCAGTAGACTAGCGGGGAGCCACGGGGTATACAATGAGCAGTTCTTC	CASSRLAGSHGVYNEQFF
TRBD2	TRBV7-8	.	TRBJ2-1	TGTGCCAGCAGCTTAGCGGGACTAGCGGGGGGGAATGAGCAGTTCTTC	CASSLAGLAGGNEQFF
TRBD1	TRBV19	.	TRBJ1-4	TGTGCCAGTACCTCCGACAGGGGAAGGGGAAAACTGTTTTTT	CASTSDRGRGKLFF
.	TRBV4-1	.	TRBJ1-1	TGCGCCAGCAGCCTTACTTTGAACACTGAAGCTTTCTTT	CASSLTLNTEAFF
.	TRBV2	few	TRBJ2-7	TGTGCCAGCAGTGTAGTCTACGAGCAGTACTTC	CASSVVYEQYF
TRBD2	TRBV9	once	TRBJ2-3	TGTGCCAGCAGCGTCGAGAACGGGGGGGCCCCAGATACGCAGTATTTT	CASSVENGGAPDTQYF
.	TRBV2	.	TRBJ2-1	TGTGCCAGCAGTGGACAGATCTCCTACAATGAGCAGTTCTTC	CASSGQISYNEQFF
TRBD1	TRBV7-3	.	TRBJ2-7	TGTGCCAGCAGCTTAGGGAAGGGGGCTTACGAGCAGTACTTC	CASSLGKGAYEQYF
.	TRBV5-1	.	TRBJ2-1	TGCGCCAGCAGGGGGGGTAGCGCGGCATCCTACAATGAGCAGTTCTTC	CASRGGSAASYNEQFF
TRBD1	TRBV5-1	.	TRBJ1-4	TGCGCCAGCAGCCCAACTCCGGGACAGGGTCTTGAAAAACTGTTTTTT	CASSPTPGQGLEKLFF
TRBD1	TRBV5-1	.	TRBJ2-5	TGCGCCAGCAGCTGGGGGGACAGGAAAGAGACCCAGTACTTC	CASSWGDRKETQYF
.	TRBV6-1	.	TRBJ1-2	TGTGCCAGCAGTGTTGAGGGAACCTATGGCTACACCTTC	CASSVEGTYGYTF
TRBD2	TRBV9	.	TRBJ2-5	TGTGCCAGCAGCGTAGGGGGACTAGCGGGGTCTGAGACCCAGTACTTC	CASSVGGLAGSETQYF
TRBD2	TRBV6-1	few	TRBJ2-7	TGTGCCAGCAGTGAAACTAGCGGGGGATACGAGCAGTACTTC	CASSETSGGYEQYF
TRBD1	TRBV14	.	TRBJ1-5	TGTGCCAGCAGCCAAGAGTGGAAACGGACAGGGGAGAATCAGCCCCAGCATTTT	CASSQEWKRTGENQPQHF
.	TRBV6-1	.	TRBJ2-3	TGTGCCAGCAGTGAGATAATGGGACTTCTTCGAACGGATACGCAGTATTTT	CASSEIMGLLRTDTQYF
.	TRBV7-8	.	TRBJ1-1	TGTGCCAGCAGCTTAGATAGGAACACTGAAGCTTTCTTT	CASSLDRNTEAFF
.	TRBV7-9	.	TRBJ1-1	TGTGCCAGCAGCTCGCCGGGGGGTCCCCGTGAAGCTTTCTTT	CASSSPGGPREAFF
.	TRBV20-1	.	TRBJ1-2	TGCAGTGCTAGAGTCCAGGGAACCCACACCTTC	CSARVQGTHTF
.	TRBV4-2	once	TRBJ1-1	TGTGCCAGCAGCCAAGATACGGGGGAGGGGAGCACTGAAGCTTTCTTT	CASSQDTGEGSTEAFF
TRBD2	TRBV2	.	TRBJ2-5	TGTGCCAGCGCAGGACTAGGAGAGACCCAGTACTTC	CASAGLGETQYF
.	TRBV29-1	.	TRBJ1-1	TGCAGCGTTAGGGTCAGGGGGAACACTGAAGCTTTCTTT	CSVRVRGNTEAFF
TRBD1	TRBV28	.	TRBJ2-7	TGTGCCAGCAGTTTGTGGGAGGCAGGGGGCGACGAGCAGTACTTC	CASSLWEAGGDEQYF
.	TRBV20-1	.	TRBJ1-2	TGCAGTGCTCCCCTGCGGGATGGCTACACCTTC	CSAPLRDGYTF
.	TRBV5-6	few	TRBJ2-5	TGTGCCAGCAGCTTCATGACAGCCGGGACCCAGTACTTC	CASSFMTAGTQYF
TRBD1	TRBV5-1	.	TRBJ2-7	TGCGCCAGCAGCCAAGGGACAGGGGAAACCTACGAGCAGTACTTC	CASSQGTGETYEQYF
.	TRBV9	.	TRBJ1-2	TGTGCCAGCAGCCTCCAGGTTGGCAGCTATGGCTACACCTTC	CASSLQVGSYGYTF
.	TRBV2	.	TRBJ2-7	TGTGCCAGTTGGGGATGGGCGGGGGCCGACTACGAGCAGTACTTC	CASWGWAGADYEQYF
TRBD1	TRBV7-9	.	TRBJ2-5	TGTGCCAGCAGCTTAGTTGGGACAGGGTCAGAGACCCAGTACTTC	CASSLVGTGSETQYF